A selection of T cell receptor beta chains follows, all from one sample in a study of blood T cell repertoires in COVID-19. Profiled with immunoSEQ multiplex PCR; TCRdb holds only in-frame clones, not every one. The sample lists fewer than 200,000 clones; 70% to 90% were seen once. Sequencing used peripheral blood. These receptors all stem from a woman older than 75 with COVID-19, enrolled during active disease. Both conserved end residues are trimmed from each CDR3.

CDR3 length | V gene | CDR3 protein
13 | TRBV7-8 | ASRPGTVNTGELF
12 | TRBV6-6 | ASNHGGDLGRYT
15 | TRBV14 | ASSQDEQRSGRNEQF
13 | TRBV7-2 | ASSRQAGPTGELF
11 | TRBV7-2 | ASSQQGADEQY
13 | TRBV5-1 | ASSLIPGNNYGYT
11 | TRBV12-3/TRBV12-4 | ASSPREAYEQY
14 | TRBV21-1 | ASSKAEVATNEKLF
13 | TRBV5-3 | ARSLGLRYAGEQY
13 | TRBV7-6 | ASSPSGTGGTEAF
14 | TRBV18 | ASSPVRGRDRETQY
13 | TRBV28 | ASSPSRGQGQPQH
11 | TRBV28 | ASSPWGRWEQY
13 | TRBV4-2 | ASSQVAGRNQPQH
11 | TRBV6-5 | ASSHTGAHEQY
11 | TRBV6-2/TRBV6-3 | ASSPTANYGYT
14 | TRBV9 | ASSVSRDSINYGYT
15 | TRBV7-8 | ASSFRGTSSYNSPLH
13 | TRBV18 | ASSQTQGSNTEAF
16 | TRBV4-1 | ASSQFLVSGAGNNEQF
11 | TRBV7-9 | ASSLARNTEAF
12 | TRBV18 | ASSREALRSPLH
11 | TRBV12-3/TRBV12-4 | ASSLGGDTEAF
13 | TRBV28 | ASSPGDTLNYGYT
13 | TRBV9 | ASSVEKGSGNTIY
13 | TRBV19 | ASSRLNLAAGELF
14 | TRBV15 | ATSRKNRAWGFAQH
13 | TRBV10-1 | ASSEDRGGVETQY
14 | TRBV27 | ASSVQSGLIRNEQF
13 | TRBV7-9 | ASRKDSSYNSPLH
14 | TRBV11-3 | ASSLGIGLNTGELF
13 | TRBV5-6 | ASNALAGGFSEQF
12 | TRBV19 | ASSIRDRARGYT
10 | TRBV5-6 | ASSFQGYEQY
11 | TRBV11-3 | ASSFRYYNEQF